This T cell receptor beta chain was documented in a study of T cells in women clearing cervical HPV infection. Study-wide background: Case blood was drawn when the lesion was first found; control blood after infection became undetectable. Points from the study as a whole: Richness plus V gene abundances separated cases from controls with AUC roughly 0.88. CIN3+ cases had significantly higher TCR richness than controls; evenness did not differ.

V lost 7 bases, J lost 8 bases, and 15 bases lay in between. Germline CDR1 and CDR2: SEHNR and FQNEAQ (reference sequence). This CDR3 is 13 amino acids long. Comments on this clone: No antigen is known for it. The read halts 3 residues ahead of the CDR3 end, with the missing end drawn from the germline J gene.

Sequencing used immunoSEQ multiplex PCR; TCRdb keeps in-frame clones, though not all of them. This listing includes about 32,000 clones. Sequenced input: blood buffy coat. The chain carries TRBV7-9 and TRBJ2-1, with D perhaps TRBD1 (6 bases). The receptor was isolated from a woman aged 18 to 69 with a cervical HPV16 infection that either progressed to CIN3+ or cleared (not recorded which). CDR3 DNA, as far as it was read: TGTGCCAGCAACTCTCCAGGGGTTTATGAG. Translating gives CASNSPGVYE. The complete CDR3 sequence is CASNSPGVYEQFF.